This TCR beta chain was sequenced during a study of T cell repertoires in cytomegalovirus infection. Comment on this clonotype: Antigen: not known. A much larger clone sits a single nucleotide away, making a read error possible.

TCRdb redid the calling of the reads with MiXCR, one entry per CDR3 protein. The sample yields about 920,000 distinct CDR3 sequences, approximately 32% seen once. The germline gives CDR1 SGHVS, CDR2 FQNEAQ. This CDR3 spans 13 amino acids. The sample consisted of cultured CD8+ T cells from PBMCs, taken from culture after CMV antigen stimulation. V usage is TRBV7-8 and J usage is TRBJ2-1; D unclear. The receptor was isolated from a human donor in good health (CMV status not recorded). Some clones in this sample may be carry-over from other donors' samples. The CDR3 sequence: CTSSLDLGYEQFF. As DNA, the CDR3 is TGTACCAGCAGCTTAGATTTGGGGTATGAGCAGTTCTTC.